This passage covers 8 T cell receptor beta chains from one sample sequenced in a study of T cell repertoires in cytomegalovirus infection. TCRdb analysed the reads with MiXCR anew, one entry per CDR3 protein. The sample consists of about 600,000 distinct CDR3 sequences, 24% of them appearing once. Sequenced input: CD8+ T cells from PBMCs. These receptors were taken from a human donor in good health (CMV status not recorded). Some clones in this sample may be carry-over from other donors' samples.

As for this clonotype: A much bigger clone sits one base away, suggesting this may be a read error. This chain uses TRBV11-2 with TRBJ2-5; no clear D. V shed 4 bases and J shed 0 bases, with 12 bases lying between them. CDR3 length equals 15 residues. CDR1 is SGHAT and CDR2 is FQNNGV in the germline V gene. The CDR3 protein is CASSSAEDYQETQYF. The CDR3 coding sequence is TGTGCCAGCAGCTCCGCAGAGGATTACCAAGAGACCCAGTACTTC.

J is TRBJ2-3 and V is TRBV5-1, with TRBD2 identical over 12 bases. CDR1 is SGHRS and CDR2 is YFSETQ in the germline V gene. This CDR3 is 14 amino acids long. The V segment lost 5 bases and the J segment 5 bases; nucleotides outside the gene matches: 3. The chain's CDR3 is CASRRTSGEDTQYF. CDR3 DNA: TGCGCCAGCAGGCGGACTAGCGGGGAAGATACGCAGTATTTT.

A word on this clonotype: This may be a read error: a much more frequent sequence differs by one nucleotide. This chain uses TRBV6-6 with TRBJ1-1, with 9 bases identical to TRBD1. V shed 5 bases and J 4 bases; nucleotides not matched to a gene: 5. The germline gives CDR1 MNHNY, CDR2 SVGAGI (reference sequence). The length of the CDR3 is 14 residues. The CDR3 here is CASSAETGGTEAFF. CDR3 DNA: TGTGCCAGCAGTGCCGAGACAGGGGGCACTGAAGCTTTCTTT.

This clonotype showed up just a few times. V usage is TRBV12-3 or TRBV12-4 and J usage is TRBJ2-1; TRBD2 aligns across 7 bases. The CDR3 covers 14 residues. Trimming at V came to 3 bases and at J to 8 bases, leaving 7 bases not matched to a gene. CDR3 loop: CASSFYSGVYEQFF. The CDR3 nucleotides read TGTGCCAGCAGTTTCTACAGCGGGGTTTATGAGCAGTTCTTC.

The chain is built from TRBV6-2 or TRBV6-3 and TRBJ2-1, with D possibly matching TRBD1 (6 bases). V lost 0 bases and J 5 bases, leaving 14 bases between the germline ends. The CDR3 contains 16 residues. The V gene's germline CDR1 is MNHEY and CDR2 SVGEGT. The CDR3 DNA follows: TGTGCCAGCAGTTACTCGATTCAGGGGAGAAACAATGAGCAGTTCTTC. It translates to CASSYSIQGRNNEQFF.

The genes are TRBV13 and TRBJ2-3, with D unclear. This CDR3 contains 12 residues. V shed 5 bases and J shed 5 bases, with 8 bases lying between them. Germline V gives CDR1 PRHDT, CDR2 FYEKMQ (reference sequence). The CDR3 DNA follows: TGTGCCAGCAGCGTCCCGAAAGATACGCAGTATTTT. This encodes CASSVPKDTQYF.

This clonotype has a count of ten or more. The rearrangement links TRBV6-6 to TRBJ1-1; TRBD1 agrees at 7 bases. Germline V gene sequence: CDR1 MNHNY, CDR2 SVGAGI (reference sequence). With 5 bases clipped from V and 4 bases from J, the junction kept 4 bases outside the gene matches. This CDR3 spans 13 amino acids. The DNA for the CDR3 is TGTGCCAGCAGTGTCCAGGGGGGCACTGAAGCTTTCTTT. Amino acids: CASSVQGGTEAFF.

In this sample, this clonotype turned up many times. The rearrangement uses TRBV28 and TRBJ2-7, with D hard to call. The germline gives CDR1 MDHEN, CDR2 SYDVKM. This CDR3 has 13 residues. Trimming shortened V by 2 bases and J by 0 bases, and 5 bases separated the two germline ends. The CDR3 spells CASSLPNSYEQYV. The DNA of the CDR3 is TGTGCCAGCAGTTTACCCAACTCCTACGAGCAGTACGTC.